The 21 T cell receptor beta chains given below trace back to one sample, sequenced in a study of beta chain features in type 1 diabetes. Whole-study findings and limits: Moderate yet significant TCRB CDR3 shortening was seen in Type 1 diabetes patients in all four CD4+ subsets.

Sequencing targeted expressed TCRB transcripts, as all isolated RNA had been reverse transcribed. Sequencing used immunoSEQ multiplex PCR; TCRdb keeps in-frame clones, though not all of them. The sample has 550,000 to 850,000 clones, about an eighth seen once. The antigens these receptors bind are not known. Sequencing used naive CD4+ T cells from blood. Receptors originate from a man younger than 35 with type 1 diabetes.

The J gene is TRBJ1-1, the V gene TRBV14, with D maybe TRBD1 (5 bases). This CDR3 has 15 amino acids. Germline V gives CDR1 SGHDN, CDR2 FVKESK. The V end was cut by 1 base, the J end by 4 bases, with 13 bases between. The DNA for the CDR3 is TGTGCCAGCAGCCAAGTACGAGGGGTTGGCACTGAAGCTTTCTTT. The encoded protein is CASSQVRGVGTEAFF.

The chain employs TRBV14 and TRBJ2-1; weak D call: TRBD2 (5 bases). This CDR3 region has 16 residues. Germline V CDR1 and CDR2: SGHDN, FVKESK. V was pared by 0 bases and J by 5 bases, with 14 bases between. CDR3 protein: CASSQEGAVRHNEQFF. The CDR3 DNA follows: TGTGCCAGCAGCCAAGAAGGAGCGGTCCGGCACAATGAGCAGTTCTTC.

The chain links TRBV11-3 to TRBJ2-5; D possibly corresponds to TRBD1 (5 bases). CDR3 size: 17 residues. Germline CDR1 SGHNT, CDR2 YENEEA. V lost 1 base and J 1 base, leaving 16 bases between the germline ends. The CDR3 DNA follows: TGTGCCAGCAGCTTAGTGTACCTGGGAAGGGGCCAAGAGACCCAGTACTTC. Translating it yields CASSLVYLGRGQETQYF.

The table lists this clone with a few counts. The CDR3 DNA reads TGTGCCAGCAGATCTGGGACAGGGTGGTGGACCTTC. The encoded protein is CASRSGTGWWTF. The J gene is TRBJ1-2, the V gene TRBV28; 9 bases map to TRBD1. V was pared by 6 bases and J by 14 bases, with 10 bases of the junction left unmatched. Germline V gene lookup returns CDR1 MDHEN and CDR2 SYDVKM. The CDR3 is made up of 12 amino acids.

On this clone: This sample also contains other DNA sequences that code for the same CDR3. The rearrangement links TRBV9 to TRBJ2-3; the D gene is possibly TRBD1 (6 bases). This CDR3 has 12 amino acids. V lost 4 bases and J lost 5, with 8 bases in between. Germline CDR1 reads SGDLS; CDR2 reads YYNGEE. The CDR3 loop is CASSPGVDTQYF. The CDR3 nucleotides read TGTGCCAGCAGCCCAGGGGTAGATACGCAGTATTTT.

The V call is TRBV5-6, the J call TRBJ1-4; D gene uncertain. The germline gives CDR1 SGHDT, CDR2 YYEEEE. The CDR3 totals 15 residues. Trimming removed 0 bases from V and 8 bases from J, with 14 bases in between. This CDR3 is CASSLEGPGLEKLFF. Written as DNA, the CDR3 is TGTGCCAGCAGCTTGGAGGGTCCCGGACTCGAAAAACTGTTTTTT.

This clone was seen a few times. The chain recombines TRBV18 with TRBJ2-7; D is ambiguous. V shed 2 bases and J shed 5 bases, with 10 bases lying between them. CDR3 length equals 13 residues. CDR1 is KGHSH and CDR2 is LQKENI in the germline V gene. The chain's CDR3 is CASSPGRVNEQYF. The CDR3 region has the DNA TGTGCCAGCTCACCAGGACGAGTGAACGAGCAGTACTTC.

V and J are TRBV7-6 and TRBJ1-4, with a possible D match to TRBD1 (6 bases). The CDR3 covers 14 residues. Trimming left V 6 bases short and J 6 bases short, with 14 bases between. CDR1 and CDR2 from the germline V gene are SGHVS and FNYEAQ. As DNA, the CDR3 is TGTGCCAGCAGAGGGAGAGGGGGTCATGAAAAACTGTTTTTT. Translating it yields CASRGRGGHEKLFF.

The chain recombines TRBV11-2 with TRBJ2-3, with 8 bases aligning to TRBD2. The CDR3 spans 17 residues. With V trimmed by 5 bases and J by 0 bases, 10 bases remained unmatched. Per germline, CDR1 SGHAT and CDR2 FQNNGV. The CDR3 DNA reads TGTGCCAGCAGCCTCTTCGGGGGGGCTATGAGCACAGATACGCAGTATTTT. Translated: CASSLFGGAMSTDTQYF.

This clone was detected a few times. This chain uses TRBV29-1 with TRBJ2-1, with 9 bases fitting TRBD1. V was clipped by 7 bases and J by 6 bases; unmatched bases: 13. The germline CDR1 and CDR2 sequences are SQVTM and ANQGSEA. The length of the CDR3 is 15 residues. The CDR3 DNA is TGCAGCGCCAGAAAGGGACAGGGAAAGTCCAATGAGCAGTTCTTC. Amino acids: CSARKGQGKSNEQFF.

This clone appeared a few times. V is TRBV6-5 and J is TRBJ2-7; maybe TRBD1 (5 bases). Germline loops: CDR1 MNHEY, CDR2 SVGAGI. The CDR3 has 14 amino acids. Trimming left V 4 bases short and J 2 bases short, with 12 bases between. The CDR3 reads CASSWARETYEQYF. The CDR3 DNA follows: TGTGCCAGCAGTTGGGCCAGGGAAACCTACGAGCAGTACTTC.

In nucleotides, the CDR3 is TGTGCCAGTAGTCCCAATGGGGACCGGGGTCAGCCCCAGCATTTT. This gives the protein CASSPNGDRGQPQHF. The rearrangement joins TRBV19 to TRBJ1-5, with D possibly matching TRBD1 (5 bases). The V gene lost 5 bases and the J gene lost 6 bases, with 17 bases spanning the gap. Germline CDR1 and CDR2: LNHDA and SQIVND (reference sequence). This CDR3 is 15 amino acids long.

This clone was recorded only once. CDR3 residues: CASSPRGGNTEAFF. The CDR3 DNA follows: TGTGCCAGCAGTCCCAGGGGAGGGAACACTGAAGCTTTCTTT. This chain joins TRBV25-1 and TRBJ1-1; a weak D match, TRBD1 (6 bases). CDR1 is MGHDK, CDR2 SYGVNS, per germline. The CDR3 has 14 residues. Between the trimmed V and J ends, which lost 5 bases and 1 base, there was a span of 11 bases.

This sequence joins TRBV30 and TRBJ1-2; D call uncertain. CDR3 length: 12 residues. CDR1 and CDR2 from the germline V gene are GTSNPN and SVGIG (reference sequence). The V end was cut by 1 base, the J end by 4 bases, with 7 bases between. The CDR3: CAWSGSFYGYTF. The CDR3, as DNA: TGTGCCTGGAGTGGAAGTTTCTATGGCTACACCTTC. Variable domain in full (rest from reference TRBV30 and TRBJ1-2): SQTIHQWPATLVQPVGSPLSLECTVEGTSNPNLYWYRQAAGRGLQLLFYSVGIGQISSEVPQNLSASRPQDRQFILSSKKLLLSDSGFYLCAWSGSFYGYTFGSGTRLTVV.

This chain links TRBV6-5 with TRBJ1-5, with TRBD1 matching over 9 bases. Germline values: CDR1 MNHEY, CDR2 SVGAGI. The CDR3 sequence is 14 residues long. With V trimmed by 9 bases and J by 7 bases, 10 bases remained unmatched. DNA of the CDR3: TGTGCCAGTGGGCGACAGGGGGGTGGACAGCCCCAGCATTTT. Its protein product is CASGRQGGGQPQHF.

This clone was observed a few times. The J gene is TRBJ1-1, the V gene TRBV5-1; perhaps TRBD1 as D (5 bases). The germline CDR1 and CDR2 sequences are SGHRS and YFSETQ. The V end lost 4 bases, the J end lost 4 bases, and 14 bases lay between the germline ends. CDR3 length: 14 amino acids. In nucleotides, the CDR3 is TGCGCCAGCAGCCCGGACTCGGGGGGCACTGAAGCTTTCTTT. This codes for CASSPDSGGTEAFF.

The chain recombines TRBV2 with TRBJ2-7; D unresolved. Germline V gene sequence: CDR1 SNHLY, CDR2 FYNNEI. The CDR3 contains 15 residues. V lost 4 bases and J lost 0, with 13 bases in between. The CDR3 nucleotides read TGTGCCAGCAGTGCCCAGGACGCAAGCTCCTACGAGCAGTACTTC. Translation: CASSAQDASSYEQYF.

V and J are TRBV27 and TRBJ1-2, with unresolved D. The CDR3 consists of 11 residues. V lost 6 bases and J 7 bases, leaving 9 bases between the germline ends. Germline lookup yields CDR1 MNHEY and CDR2 SMNVEV (reference sequence). The CDR3 is CASRAAGGYTF. DNA for the CDR3: TGTGCCAGCAGAGCAGCGGGTGGCTACACCTTC.

This clone was recorded a few times. V usage is TRBV15 and J usage is TRBJ2-7; TRBD1 matches 9 bases. The CDR3 spans 15 residues. Germline values: CDR1 LNHNV, CDR2 YYDKDF (reference sequence). The V gene end was trimmed by 0 bases and the J gene end by 7 bases; junction bases not matched to a gene: 7. The CDR3 region is CATSRDIGTGREQYF. CDR3 in DNA: TGTGCCACCAGCAGAGATATAGGGACAGGGCGAGAGCAGTACTTC.

This clone is a singleton in its sample. CDR3 sequence reads: CASSLNRGFYEQYF. DNA of the CDR3: TGCGCCAGCAGCTTGAACAGGGGATTCTACGAGCAGTACTTC. This chain links TRBV5-1 with TRBJ2-7; 7 positions agree with TRBD1. Germline lookup yields CDR1 SGHRS and CDR2 YFSETQ. The CDR3 covers 14 residues. Unmatched junction bases numbered 4, after V lost 1 base and J lost 3 bases.

This clone was seen a handful of times. The rearrangement uses TRBV7-2 and TRBJ1-6; no reliable D call. Germline CDR1 and CDR2: SGHTA and FQGNSA. Trimming removed 5 bases from V and 0 bases from J, with 14 bases in between. The CDR3 is 17 residues long. CDR3 in amino acids: CASSPRALSSYNSPLHF. CDR3 DNA sequence: TGTGCCAGCAGCCCGCGGGCCCTCAGCTCCTATAATTCACCCCTCCACTTT.